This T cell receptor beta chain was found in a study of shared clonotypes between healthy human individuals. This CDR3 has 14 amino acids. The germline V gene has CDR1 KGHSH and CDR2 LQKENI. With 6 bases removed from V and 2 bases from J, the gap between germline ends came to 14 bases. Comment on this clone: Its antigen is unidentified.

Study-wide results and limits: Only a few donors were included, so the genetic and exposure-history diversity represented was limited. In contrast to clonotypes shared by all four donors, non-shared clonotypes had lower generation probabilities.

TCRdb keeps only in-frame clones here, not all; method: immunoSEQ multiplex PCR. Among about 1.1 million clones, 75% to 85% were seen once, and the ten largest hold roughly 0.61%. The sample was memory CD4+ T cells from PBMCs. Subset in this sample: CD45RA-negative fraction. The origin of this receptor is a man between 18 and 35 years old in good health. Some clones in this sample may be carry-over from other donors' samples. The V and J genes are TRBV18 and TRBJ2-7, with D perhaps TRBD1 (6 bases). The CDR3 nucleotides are TGTGCCAGCTCCCGAGGACAGTTGGCCTACGAGCAGTACTTC. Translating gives CASSRGQLAYEQYF.